The clone carrying this T cell receptor beta chain was seen ten or more times. Its antigen remains unidentified. CDR1 SGHRS and CDR2 YFSETQ come from the germline V gene. The CDR3 runs 16 residues. The ends were cut back, 1 base at V and 0 bases at J, with 12 bases in the middle. The data are from a study of T cell repertoires in cytomegalovirus infection. As for the study in general: Public TCR beta signature analysis indicated the presence of both CMV infection and matching HLA type. General observations from the study: HLA-C-restricted CMV clonotypes gave the most frequent clonotype in two of eight donors. Frequencies of public TCR beta families were cumulated, and this identified carriers of CMV plus the relevant HLA.

TCRdb re-called the reads with MiXCR, one entry per CDR3 protein. The sample has 300,000 or so distinct CDR3 sequences, around 10% seen once. This chain joins TRBV5-1 and TRBJ2-3; tentative D call: TRBD1 (6 bases). The source is a human donor in good health (CMV status not recorded). Some clones in this sample may be carry-over from other donors' samples. The sequenced material came from PBMCs. CDR3 sequence reads: CASSLRDNPSTDTQYF. The CDR3 nucleotides read TGCGCCAGCAGCTTGAGGGACAACCCTAGCACAGATACGCAGTATTTT.